What follows is one T cell receptor (beta chain) and its context. The target antigen is unknown. These data come from a study of T cell responses to AZD1222 COVID-19 vaccine. Overall study findings and caveats: Mostly white British, mostly female donors; authors suggested clonal diversity may be underestimated.

The CDR3 has 16 residues. V was trimmed by 6 bases and J by 5 bases, leaving 22 bases between them. Germline V gene lookup returns CDR1 MNHEY and CDR2 SVGEGT. Sequencing used immunoSEQ multiplex PCR; TCRdb keeps in-frame clones, though not all of them. The sample contains approximately 150,000 clones, roughly 88% of which appear only once. The chain uses TRBV6-2 or TRBV6-3 and TRBJ2-5, with D possibly being TRBD1 (6 bases). The sample was peripheral blood, taken 28 days after the second AZD1222 dose. This TCR came from an adult who received the AZD1222 COVID-19 vaccine. The CDR3 DNA reads as TGTGCCAGCAGCTCCCTACAGGGTCCTCCGAGGGAGACCCAGTACTTC. Translating it yields CASSSLQGPPRETQYF.